These T cell receptor beta chains were read from a single sample in a study of Ad26.COV2.S vaccination and SARS-CoV-2 variants. Measured with immunoSEQ multiplex PCR; TCRdb has only the in-frame clones, and not every one. The sample lists roughly 380,000 clones; roughly 87% were seen once. The source was peripheral blood, collected in a trial of Ad26.COV2.S vaccine versus placebo. The receptor source for this set is a person between 18 and 65 years old who received the Ad26.COV2.S COVID-19 vaccine or a placebo. The CDR3 runs from the conserved cysteine through the conserved F or W. D genes are given only for firm matches. Clone size is stated in some rows and not others, as once, few, many or a class when expanded.

cdr3_aa cdr3_nt clone_size d_call j_call v_call
CAITVGAGYTF TGTGCCATCACGGTTGGGGCTGGCTACACCTTC few NA TRBJ1-2 TRBV10-3
CASSLATRQETQYF TGTGCCAGCAGCTTAGCGACCAGACAAGAGACCCAGTACTTC NA NA TRBJ2-5 TRBV7-9
CASHLRWTLSYEQYF TGCGCCAGCCATCTACGATGGACTCTCTCCTACGAGCAGTACTTC once NA TRBJ2-7 TRBV5-1
CASSSAPFWQLYGYTF TGTGCCAGCAGTTCAGCCCCTTTTTGGCAGCTCTATGGCTACACCTTC NA NA TRBJ1-2 TRBV27
CASSPLGEGPGGYTF TGTGCCAGCTCACCACTGGGTGAAGGGCCGGGGGGCTACACCTTC NA NA TRBJ1-2 TRBV18
CAWSGGQGASNTGELFF TGTGCCTGGAGTGGCGGACAGGGGGCCTCGAACACCGGGGAGCTGTTTTTT NA TRBD1 TRBJ2-2 TRBV30
CASSFGGPTSSYNEQFF TGTGCCAGCAGCTTTGGGGGGCCGACGAGCTCCTACAATGAGCAGTTCTTC NA NA TRBJ2-1 TRBV7-9
CASSQSQQENTEAFF TGTGCCAGCAGCCAATCTCAACAGGAAAACACTGAAGCTTTCTTT NA NA TRBJ1-1 TRBV4-2
CASSLGPGNSGNTIYF TGTGCCAGCAGCTTAGGCCCCGGCAACTCTGGAAACACCATATATTTT NA NA TRBJ1-3 TRBV7-8
CASSLGTLGAFF TGTGCCAGCAGCTTAGGCACACTTGGAGCTTTCTTT once NA TRBJ1-1 TRBV11-2
CASSIGDRGNYEQYF TGTGCCAGTAGTATAGGGGACAGGGGAAACTACGAGCAGTACTTC NA TRBD1 TRBJ2-7 TRBV19